The source of this T cell receptor beta chain is a study of shared clonotypes between healthy human individuals. V lost 0 bases, J lost 6 bases, and 11 bases lay in between. CDR1 and CDR2 (germline): SGDLS, YYNGEE. The CDR3 covers 14 residues. Using immunoSEQ multiplex PCR, the repertoire was profiled, and TCRdb retains in-frame clones only, with some absent. Of about 2 million clones in the sample, over 85% were seen once. The chain uses TRBV9 and TRBJ2-3; D may be TRBD1 or TRBD2 (6 bases each). Sequenced: naive CD4+ T cells sorted from blood. The subset here: CD45RA+ positively selected. The source is a man between 18 and 29 years old in good health. CDR3: CASSVEGGDDTQYF. CDR3 nucleotide sequence: TGTGCCAGCAGCGTAGAGGGGGGCGACGATACGCAGTATTTT.